A selection of T cell receptor beta chains follows, all from one sample in a study of blood T cells in healthy people across ages. TCRdb recomputed calls from the 5' RACE reads with MiXCR, one row per CDR3 protein. The sample yields around 1,900,000 distinct CDR3 sequences, 39% seen once. The sample comprised blood. These receptors all stem from a human donor in good health. Each CDR3 is given with its conserved first and last residue. D genes are given only for firm matches. Not all rows give a size; the values are once, few, many and, for expanded clones, a class.

J gene: TRBJ2-1; D gene: TRBD2; V gene: TRBV29-1; clone size: NA; CDR3 DNA: TGCAGCGTTACGGGACTAGCGACGGGCAATGAGCAGTTCTTC; CDR3 protein: CSVTGLATGNEQFF
J gene: TRBJ1-3; D gene: TRBD1; V gene: TRBV7-2; clone size: few; CDR3 DNA: TGTGCCAGCACCCAGGGGGCTGGAAACACCATATATTTT; CDR3 protein: CASTQGAGNTIYF
J gene: TRBJ2-1; D gene: NA; V gene: TRBV4-2; clone size: NA; CDR3 DNA: TGTGCCAGCAGTCTGAGGTCACGGGACACCGGACGGAATGAGCAGTTCTTC; CDR3 protein: CASSLRSRDTGRNEQFF
J gene: TRBJ2-3; D gene: NA; V gene: TRBV29-1; clone size: NA; CDR3 DNA: TGCAGCGTTGATTCGGGGAGTGGGACAGATACGCAGTATTTT; CDR3 protein: CSVDSGSGTDTQYF
J gene: TRBJ1-2; D gene: NA; V gene: TRBV4-3; clone size: NA; CDR3 DNA: TGCGCCAGCAGCCAAAACCCTAACTATGGCTACACCTTC; CDR3 protein: CASSQNPNYGYTF
J gene: TRBJ2-3; D gene: NA; V gene: TRBV20-1; clone size: NA; CDR3 DNA: TGCAGTGCCACCAGGTGGGATACGCAGTATTTT; CDR3 protein: CSATRWDTQYF
J gene: TRBJ2-1; D gene: NA; V gene: TRBV7-9; clone size: few; CDR3 DNA: TGTGCCAGCAGCCCCCCGGGGCGCGGGGTGGATGAGCAGTTCTTC; CDR3 protein: CASSPPGRGVDEQFF
J gene: TRBJ2-7; D gene: NA; V gene: TRBV6-1; clone size: few; CDR3 DNA: TGTGCCAGCCATCCAAGCGGCCTCCTCGAGCAGTACTTC; CDR3 protein: CASHPSGLLEQYF
J gene: TRBJ1-1; D gene: NA; V gene: TRBV6-2/TRBV6-3; clone size: few; CDR3 DNA: TGTGCCAGCAGTTACTCGCTTTCCGTTCGGAGCACTGAAGCTTTCTTT; CDR3 protein: CASSYSLSVRSTEAFF
J gene: TRBJ1-1; D gene: NA; V gene: TRBV20-1; clone size: few; CDR3 DNA: TGCAGTGCCAGAAGAGAAGGGGTGGGCACTGAAGCTTTCTTT; CDR3 protein: CSARREGVGTEAFF
J gene: TRBJ1-6; D gene: TRBD1; V gene: TRBV7-2; clone size: NA; CDR3 DNA: TGCGCCAGCAGCTTACGCAGGACAGGGGATTACGTCCCCCTCCACTTT; CDR3 protein: CASSLRRTGDYVPLHF
J gene: TRBJ2-3; D gene: NA; V gene: TRBV7-2; clone size: NA; CDR3 DNA: TGTGCCAGCAGCCTTAACAGGGCGTGGGATACGCAGTATTTT; CDR3 protein: CASSLNRAWDTQYF
J gene: TRBJ2-6; D gene: NA; V gene: TRBV7-9; clone size: NA; CDR3 DNA: TGTGCCAGCACCACCGCCTTCTCTGGGGCCAACGTCCTGACTTTC; CDR3 protein: CASTTAFSGANVLTF
J gene: TRBJ1-1; D gene: NA; V gene: TRBV4-1; clone size: NA; CDR3 DNA: TGCGCCAGCAGCCAAGCTGTTCGGGGGAGGCCTGAAGCTTTCTTT; CDR3 protein: CASSQAVRGRPEAFF
J gene: TRBJ2-5; D gene: NA; V gene: TRBV25-1; clone size: NA; CDR3 DNA: TGTGCCAGCAGTGAAACCGACTGGCATGAGCAGTACTTC; CDR3 protein: CASSETDWHEQYF
J gene: TRBJ1-1; D gene: NA; V gene: TRBV29-1; clone size: NA; CDR3 DNA: TGCAGCGCCATATATCAGGCCACTGAAGCTTTCTTT; CDR3 protein: CSAIYQATEAFF
J gene: TRBJ2-3; D gene: NA; V gene: TRBV15; clone size: NA; CDR3 DNA: TGTGCCACCAGCAGAGAATTAGCGCTTGGGGATACGCAGTATTTT; CDR3 protein: CATSRELALGDTQYF
J gene: TRBJ2-7; D gene: NA; V gene: TRBV20-1; clone size: few; CDR3 DNA: TGCAGTGCTAGCGGGGCGGGGACGCTTATTCATCCCTACGAGCAGTACTTC; CDR3 protein: CSASGAGTLIHPYEQYF
J gene: TRBJ1-4; D gene: NA; V gene: TRBV12-3/TRBV12-4; clone size: NA; CDR3 DNA: TGTGCCGGCAGTTTCGGCGCAACTAATGAAAAACTGTTTTTT; CDR3 protein: CAGSFGATNEKLFF
J gene: TRBJ2-3; D gene: NA; V gene: TRBV12-3/TRBV12-4; clone size: few; CDR3 DNA: TGTGCCAGCAGTCCGTTGACAAGGACTGAGACAGATACGCAGTATTTT; CDR3 protein: CASSPLTRTETDTQYF
J gene: TRBJ2-5; D gene: NA; V gene: TRBV5-1; clone size: many; CDR3 DNA: TGCGCCAGCAGCTGGGAAGAGACCCAGTACTTC; CDR3 protein: CASSWEETQYF
J gene: TRBJ2-1; D gene: NA; V gene: TRBV6-5; clone size: few; CDR3 DNA: TGTGCCAGCAGTTACACGGGAGCAGACAATGGGCAGTTCTTC; CDR3 protein: CASSYTGADNGQFF
J gene: TRBJ2-7; D gene: NA; V gene: TRBV4-2; clone size: NA; CDR3 DNA: TGTGCCAGCAGCCAAGAAGTTGGCTTCTCGGGCGAGCAGTACTTC; CDR3 protein: CASSQEVGFSGEQYF
J gene: TRBJ2-7; D gene: TRBD2; V gene: TRBV20-1; clone size: NA; CDR3 DNA: TGCAGTGCTACCCTTAGCGGGGGAAACTACGAGCAGTACTTC; CDR3 protein: CSATLSGGNYEQYF
J gene: TRBJ1-2; D gene: TRBD1; V gene: TRBV10-3; clone size: NA; CDR3 DNA: TGTGCCATCAGTGAGCGACAGGGCCCCACAAACTATGGCTACACCTTC; CDR3 protein: CAISERQGPTNYGYTF
J gene: TRBJ1-1; D gene: TRBD1; V gene: TRBV7-6; clone size: NA; CDR3 DNA: TGTGCCAGCAGCTTCCAGGACAGGCTTGAAGCTTTCTTT; CDR3 protein: CASSFQDRLEAFF
J gene: TRBJ1-2; D gene: TRBD1; V gene: TRBV7-2; clone size: few; CDR3 DNA: TGTGCCAGCAGCATCACGACAGGGGGCTCCTATGGCTACACCTTC; CDR3 protein: CASSITTGGSYGYTF
J gene: TRBJ1-2; D gene: NA; V gene: TRBV7-2; clone size: NA; CDR3 DNA: TGTGCCAGCAGCTTAGGTGGAGGAGGAGTTACTAACTATGGCTACACCTTC; CDR3 protein: CASSLGGGGVTNYGYTF
J gene: TRBJ2-7; D gene: NA; V gene: TRBV7-3; clone size: few; CDR3 DNA: TGTGCCAGCAGCTTAACAGTGGGGAGGTTCAACGAGCAGTACTTC; CDR3 protein: CASSLTVGRFNEQYF
J gene: TRBJ2-5; D gene: NA; V gene: TRBV10-3; clone size: NA; CDR3 DNA: TGTGCCACAAGAAGTAGCGACAGAATAGAGACCCAGTACTTC; CDR3 protein: CATRSSDRIETQYF
J gene: TRBJ2-3; D gene: NA; V gene: TRBV28; clone size: NA; CDR3 DNA: TGTGCCAGCAGTCGTGAGAGGACACGCACAGATACGCAGTATTTT; CDR3 protein: CASSRERTRTDTQYF
J gene: TRBJ2-7; D gene: TRBD1; V gene: TRBV29-1; clone size: few; CDR3 DNA: TGCAGCGTTGAGGCGGACAGGGGGCGACTCAACTACGAGCAGTACTTC; CDR3 protein: CSVEADRGRLNYEQYF
J gene: TRBJ1-1; D gene: NA; V gene: TRBV29-1; clone size: NA; CDR3 DNA: TGCAGCGTGATGGGACGGGCGAACACTGAAGCTTTCTTT; CDR3 protein: CSVMGRANTEAFF
J gene: TRBJ1-1; D gene: NA; V gene: TRBV6-5; clone size: once; CDR3 DNA: TGTGCCAGCAGTTACTCGAGGACAAGGACTCTATACACTGAAGCTTTCTTT; CDR3 protein: CASSYSRTRTLYTEAFF
J gene: TRBJ1-1; D gene: NA; V gene: TRBV7-9; clone size: once; CDR3 DNA: TGTGCCAGCAGCTCTTCGCCCCCTGGCTTGAACACTGAAGCTTTCTTT; CDR3 protein: CASSSSPPGLNTEAFF
J gene: TRBJ1-1; D gene: TRBD1; V gene: TRBV11-2; clone size: NA; CDR3 DNA: TGTGCCAGCAGCTCCCGGGACAGGGGGCCCCGGAACACTGAAGCTTTCTTT; CDR3 protein: CASSSRDRGPRNTEAFF
J gene: TRBJ1-4; D gene: TRBD1; V gene: TRBV18; clone size: few; CDR3 DNA: TGTGCCAGCTCACAGGGGGCGGATGAAAAACTGTTTTTT; CDR3 protein: CASSQGADEKLFF
J gene: TRBJ2-1; D gene: NA; V gene: TRBV11-1; clone size: NA; CDR3 DNA: TGTGCCACCTCGTTTGAAGCCCAAGAGACCCAGTTCTTC; CDR3 protein: CATSFEAQETQFF
J gene: TRBJ2-3; D gene: TRBD2; V gene: TRBV7-3; clone size: NA; CDR3 DNA: TGTGCCAGCAGCTTAGATCCGTCTAGCGGGGGATTAGATACGCAGTATTTT; CDR3 protein: CASSLDPSSGGLDTQYF
J gene: TRBJ1-2; D gene: NA; V gene: TRBV4-1; clone size: NA; CDR3 DNA: TGCGCCAGCAGCCATGAGGGGAACTATGGCTACACCTTC; CDR3 protein: CASSHEGNYGYTF
J gene: TRBJ2-3; D gene: NA; V gene: TRBV21-1; clone size: NA; CDR3 DNA: TGTGCCAGCACCGCATCAGGCGGGAGCTTCACAGATACGCAGTATTTT; CDR3 protein: CASTASGGSFTDTQYF
J gene: TRBJ1-1; D gene: NA; V gene: TRBV5-6; clone size: NA; CDR3 DNA: TGTGCCAGCAGCTTTAGTTTAGGTGGGAACACTGAAGCTTTCTTT; CDR3 protein: CASSFSLGGNTEAFF
J gene: TRBJ2-4; D gene: NA; V gene: TRBV12-3/TRBV12-4; clone size: many; CDR3 DNA: TGTGCCAGCAGTTACTTACAGGTTCGGGGGGCCAAAAACATTCAGTACTTC; CDR3 protein: CASSYLQVRGAKNIQYF
J gene: TRBJ2-1; D gene: NA; V gene: TRBV7-2; clone size: many; CDR3 DNA: TGTGCCAGCAGCCCTCAAGTTTTGGACGTGCAGTTCTTC; CDR3 protein: CASSPQVLDVQFF
J gene: TRBJ2-7; D gene: NA; V gene: TRBV15; clone size: few; CDR3 DNA: TGTGCCACCAGCAGGGTAAGGAGCTCCTACGAGCAGTACTTC; CDR3 protein: CATSRVRSSYEQYF